This TCR beta chain is drawn from a study of response to subunit inactivated influenza vaccine. This clonotype has at least ten counts. Its antigen is undetermined. One entry per CDR3 protein results from TCRdb running MiXCR on the RT-PCR reads. The sample shows about 520,000 distinct CDR3 sequences, roughly 25% of them seen only once. The J segment lost 7 bases and the V segment lost 1 base, leaving 4 bases of the junction unmatched. Germline CDR1 reads MDHEN; CDR2 reads SYDVKM. The CDR3 is 15 amino acids. General study results and limits: Each seasonal influenza vaccination recruits few new T cells, the authors suggested.

V usage is TRBV28 and J usage is TRBJ1-6; 7 bases fit TRBD1. The clonotype comes from a man over 45 who received an inactivated influenza vaccine. The sample here was CD4+ T cells sorted from PBMCs, taken more than 4 days after vaccination. For the CDR3, the DNA is TGTGCCAGCAGTTTATTTGGGACAGAGAATTCACCCCTCCACTTT. This codes for CASSLFGTENSPLHF. Filled out from reference TRBV28 and TRBJ1-6, the complete variable domain reads DVKVTQSSRYLVKRTGEKVFLECVQDMDHENMFWYRQDPGLGLRLIYFSYDVKMKEKGDIPEGYSVSREKKERFSLILESASTNQTSMYLCASSLFGTENSPLHFGNGTRLTVT.